This T cell receptor beta chain came from a study of T cell clonotyping in hematopoietic cell transplantation. Indicated time point: recipient sample about 28 days before transplant, after cytoreduction. As for this clone: The antigen is not known.

TCRdb's table, derived via immunoSEQ multiplex PCR, lists solely in-frame clones and lacks some. The table has some 36,000 clones, about 95% seen once. General study points: No sorting was done, leaving CD4 and CD8 contributions mixed. Graft donor and pretransplant recipient Inverse Simpson Index values predicted broader posttransplant TCR diversity. Pathologically expanded recipient clonotypes increased progressively from day 30 to day 180 as diversity fell.

The starting material was peripheral blood mononuclear cells, obtained before stem cell transplant. The receptor's source is a man in his forties with chronic myeloid leukemia. Some clones in this sample may be carry-over from other donors' samples.

CDR3 region: CAITDSPSYEQYF. Written as DNA, the CDR3 is TGTGCCATCACTGATTCCCCCTCCTACGAGCAGTACTTC. The chain combines TRBV10-3 with TRBJ2-7; D remains unclear. There are 13 residues in the CDR3. Deletions cut 7 bases from V and 0 bases from J, with 10 bases between. Germline assignment: CDR1 ENHRY and CDR2 SYGVKD.